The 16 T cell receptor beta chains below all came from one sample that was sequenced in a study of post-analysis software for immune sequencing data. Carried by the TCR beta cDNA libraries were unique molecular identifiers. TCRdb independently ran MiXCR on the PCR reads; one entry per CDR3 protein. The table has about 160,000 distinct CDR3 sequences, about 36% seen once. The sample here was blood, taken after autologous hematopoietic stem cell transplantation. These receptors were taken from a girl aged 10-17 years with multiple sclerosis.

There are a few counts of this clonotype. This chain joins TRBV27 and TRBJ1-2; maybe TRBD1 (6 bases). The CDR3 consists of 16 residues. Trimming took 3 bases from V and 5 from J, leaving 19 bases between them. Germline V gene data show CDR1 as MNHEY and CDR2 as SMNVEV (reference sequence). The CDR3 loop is CASSLLQGSLLYGYTF. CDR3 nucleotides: TGTGCCAGCAGTTTGCTACAGGGCTCCCTGCTATATGGCTACACCTTC.

The CDR3 sequence is CASSQDNGLAAGETQYF. The DNA for the CDR3 is TGTGCCAGCAGCCAAGATAATGGGCTAGCTGCGGGTGAGACCCAGTACTTC. V gene TRBV3-1 combines with J gene TRBJ2-7, with a weak D call TRBD2 (5 bases). The DNA matches TRBJ2-5 better at its end, which makes the J call doubtful. Germline V CDR1 and CDR2: LGHDT, YNNKEL (reference sequence). The CDR3 loop spans 17 amino acids.

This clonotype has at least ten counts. Here the CDR3 DNA reads TGTGCCAGCAGCTCCGGGACAGGGAGCTCCTACAATGAGCAGTTCTTC. It codes for CASSSGTGSSYNEQFF. This chain links TRBV11-2 with TRBJ2-1; 9 bases align to TRBD1. V shed 4 bases and J 0 bases; nucleotides not matched to a gene: 4. The CDR3 covers 16 residues. Germline CDR1 reads SGHAT; CDR2 reads FQNNGV.

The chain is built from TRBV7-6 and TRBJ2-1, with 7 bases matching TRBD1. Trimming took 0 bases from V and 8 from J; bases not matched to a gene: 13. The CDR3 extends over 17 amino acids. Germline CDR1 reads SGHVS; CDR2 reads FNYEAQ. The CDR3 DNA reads TGTGCCAGCAGCTTAGCGATGGACCCATCAGGGGGACATGAGCAGTTCTTC. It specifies CASSLAMDPSGGHEQFF. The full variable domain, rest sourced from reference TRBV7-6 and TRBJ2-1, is GAGVSQSPRYKVTKRGQDVALRCDPISGHVSLYWYRQALGQGPEFLTYFNYEAQQDKSGLPNDRFSAERPEGSISTLTIQRTEQRDSAMYRCASSLAMDPSGGHEQFFGPGTRLTVL.

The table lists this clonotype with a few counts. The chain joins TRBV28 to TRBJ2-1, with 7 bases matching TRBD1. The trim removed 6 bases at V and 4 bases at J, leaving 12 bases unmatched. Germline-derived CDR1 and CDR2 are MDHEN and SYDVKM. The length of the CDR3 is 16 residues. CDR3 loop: CASSLTTGVTYNEQFF. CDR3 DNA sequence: TGTGCCAGCAGCTTAACCACAGGGGTTACGTACAATGAGCAGTTCTTC.

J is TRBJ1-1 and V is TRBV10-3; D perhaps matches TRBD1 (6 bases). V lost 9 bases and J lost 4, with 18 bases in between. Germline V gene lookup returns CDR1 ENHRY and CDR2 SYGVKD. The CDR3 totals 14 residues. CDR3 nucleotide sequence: TGTGCCATTCAAACCCAGGGGTGGGGCACTGAAGCTTTCTTT. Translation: CAIQTQGWGTEAFF.

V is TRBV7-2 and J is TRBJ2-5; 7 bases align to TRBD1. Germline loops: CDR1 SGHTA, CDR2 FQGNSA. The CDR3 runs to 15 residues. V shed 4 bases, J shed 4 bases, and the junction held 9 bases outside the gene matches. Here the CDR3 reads CASSSNPGQLETQYF. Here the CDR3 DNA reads TGTGCCAGCAGCTCAAACCCGGGACAGCTAGAGACCCAGTACTTC.

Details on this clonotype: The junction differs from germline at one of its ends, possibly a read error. The CDR3 here is CASSFARLYKQYF. CDR3 DNA: TGTGCCAGCAGCTTCGCGCGGCTCTACAAGCAGTACTTC. This chain connects TRBV7-2 to TRBJ2-7; unclear D gene. Germline CDR1 reads SGHTA; CDR2 reads FQGNSA. The CDR3 spans 13 residues.

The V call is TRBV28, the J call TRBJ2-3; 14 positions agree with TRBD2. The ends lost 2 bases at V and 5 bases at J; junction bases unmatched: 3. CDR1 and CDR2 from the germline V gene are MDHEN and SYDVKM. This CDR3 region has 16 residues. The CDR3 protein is CASSLGGLAGEDTQYF. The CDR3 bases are TGTGCCAGCAGTTTAGGGGGACTAGCGGGAGAAGATACGCAGTATTTT.

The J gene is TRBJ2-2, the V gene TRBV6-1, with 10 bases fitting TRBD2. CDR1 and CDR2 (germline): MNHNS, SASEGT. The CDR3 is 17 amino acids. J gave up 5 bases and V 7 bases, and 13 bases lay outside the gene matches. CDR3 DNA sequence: TGTGCCAGCACCGTTGATCCTAGCGGGAGTACGACCGGGGAGCTGTTTTTT. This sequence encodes CASTVDPSGSTTGELFF.

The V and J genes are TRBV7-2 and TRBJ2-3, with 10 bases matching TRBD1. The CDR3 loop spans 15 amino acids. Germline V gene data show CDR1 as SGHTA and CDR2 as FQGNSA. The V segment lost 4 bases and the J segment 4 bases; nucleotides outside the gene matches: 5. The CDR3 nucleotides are TGTGCCAGCAGCTCCCGGACAGGGGGGTCAGATACGCAGTATTTT. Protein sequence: CASSSRTGGSDTQYF.

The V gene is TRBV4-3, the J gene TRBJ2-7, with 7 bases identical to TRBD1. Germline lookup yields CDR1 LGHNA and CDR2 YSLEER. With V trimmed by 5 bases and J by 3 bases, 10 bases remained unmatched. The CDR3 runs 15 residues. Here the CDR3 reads CASSKNPAGGYEQYF. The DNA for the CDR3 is TGCGCCAGCAGCAAAAATCCTGCAGGGGGCTACGAGCAGTACTTC.

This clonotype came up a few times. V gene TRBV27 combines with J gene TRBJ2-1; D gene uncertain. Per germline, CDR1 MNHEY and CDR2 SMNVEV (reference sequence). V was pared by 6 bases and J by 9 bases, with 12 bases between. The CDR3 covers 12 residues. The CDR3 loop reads CASRGLFGEQFF. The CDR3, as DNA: TGTGCCAGCAGGGGCCTCTTTGGTGAGCAGTTCTTC.

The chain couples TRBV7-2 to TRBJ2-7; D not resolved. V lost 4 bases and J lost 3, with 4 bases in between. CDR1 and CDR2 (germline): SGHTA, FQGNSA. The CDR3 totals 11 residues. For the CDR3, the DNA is TGTGCCAGCAGCTCCCGCTACGAGCAGTACTTC. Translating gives CASSSRYEQYF.

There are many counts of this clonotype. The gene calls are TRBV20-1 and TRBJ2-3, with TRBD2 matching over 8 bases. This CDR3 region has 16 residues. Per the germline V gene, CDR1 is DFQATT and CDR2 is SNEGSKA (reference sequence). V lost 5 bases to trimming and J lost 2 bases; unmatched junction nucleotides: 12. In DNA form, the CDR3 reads TGCAGTGCTTACTTTGCGGGAGGAAGGGACACAGATACGCAGTATTTT. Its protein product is CSAYFAGGRDTDTQYF.

CDR3 loop: CASGTSGEQFF. CDR3 in DNA: TGTGCCAGCGGGACTAGCGGTGAGCAGTTCTTC. The chain carries TRBV11-3 and TRBJ2-1, with 11 bases that match TRBD2. V shed 8 bases and J 9 bases; nucleotides not matched to a gene: 0. There are 11 residues in the CDR3. Germline values: CDR1 SGHNT, CDR2 YENEEA.